The clone carrying this T cell receptor beta chain was seen repeatedly, ten times or more. Its specificity is unknown. This specimen belongs to a study of CD8 T cells in ankylosing spondylitis. Study observations and caveats: Characteristic, it appeared, of ankylosing spondylitis blood was a TCR beta motif of 7 or 8 highly homologous variants. CD8+ disease-linked clones were present at relatively low frequencies in blood.

Via MiXCR, TCRdb re-called the 5' RACE reads, giving one row per CDR3 protein. Among 500,000 to 650,000 distinct CDR3 sequences listed, about 5.7% were seen once. The junction had 11 bases not matched to a gene; V was cut back by 5 bases and J by 4 bases. CDR1 is SGHRS and CDR2 is YFSETQ in the germline V gene. The CDR3 contains 15 residues. The chain uses TRBV5-1 and TRBJ2-5, with 7 positions matching TRBD2. The sequenced material came from blood, either unsorted or a sorted T cell fraction (not recorded which). This receptor was obtained from a male donor with ankylosing spondylitis. The CDR3 loop is CASRRLAAGLETQYF. As DNA, the CDR3 is TGCGCCAGCAGGCGACTAGCTGCTGGCCTAGAGACCCAGTACTTC.